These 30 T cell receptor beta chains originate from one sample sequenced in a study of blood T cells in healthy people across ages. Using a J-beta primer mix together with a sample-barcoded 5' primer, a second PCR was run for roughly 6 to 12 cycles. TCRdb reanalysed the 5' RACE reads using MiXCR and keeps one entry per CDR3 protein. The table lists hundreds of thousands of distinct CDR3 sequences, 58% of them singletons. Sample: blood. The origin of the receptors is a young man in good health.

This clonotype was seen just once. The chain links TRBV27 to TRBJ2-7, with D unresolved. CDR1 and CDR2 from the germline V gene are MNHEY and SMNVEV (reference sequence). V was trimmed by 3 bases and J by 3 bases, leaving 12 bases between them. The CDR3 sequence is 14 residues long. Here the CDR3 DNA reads TGTGCCAGCAGTTTTAATGGGGTGAACTACGAGCAGTACTTC. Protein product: CASSFNGVNYEQYF.

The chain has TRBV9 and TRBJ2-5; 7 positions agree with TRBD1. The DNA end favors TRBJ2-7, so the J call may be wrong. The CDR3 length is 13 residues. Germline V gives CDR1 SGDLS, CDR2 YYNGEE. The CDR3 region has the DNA TGTGCCAGCAGTCCGGGACAGACGGACGAGCAGTACTTC. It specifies CASSPGQTDEQYF.

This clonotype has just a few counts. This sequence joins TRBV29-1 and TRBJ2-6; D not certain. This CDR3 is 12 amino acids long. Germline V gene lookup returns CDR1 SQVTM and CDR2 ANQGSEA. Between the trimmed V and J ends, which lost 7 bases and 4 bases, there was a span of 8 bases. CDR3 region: CSAVVGANVLTF. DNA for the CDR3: TGCAGCGCCGTGGTGGGGGCCAACGTCCTGACTTTC.

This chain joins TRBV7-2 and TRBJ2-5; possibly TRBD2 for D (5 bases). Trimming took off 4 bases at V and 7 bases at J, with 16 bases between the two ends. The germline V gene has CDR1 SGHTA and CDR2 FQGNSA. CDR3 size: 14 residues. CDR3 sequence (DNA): TGTGCCAGCAGCTCATACGGGGAAGAAGGGACCCAGTACTTC. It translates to CASSSYGEEGTQYF.

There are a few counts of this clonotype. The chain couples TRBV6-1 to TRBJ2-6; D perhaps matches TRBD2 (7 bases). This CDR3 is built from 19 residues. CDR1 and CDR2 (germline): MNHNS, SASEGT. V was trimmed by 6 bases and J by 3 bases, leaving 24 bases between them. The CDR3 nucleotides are TGTGCCAGCAGCCCACGAGGGGGGGGATTACTCATTGGGGCCAACGTCCTGACTTTC. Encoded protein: CASSPRGGGLLIGANVLTF.

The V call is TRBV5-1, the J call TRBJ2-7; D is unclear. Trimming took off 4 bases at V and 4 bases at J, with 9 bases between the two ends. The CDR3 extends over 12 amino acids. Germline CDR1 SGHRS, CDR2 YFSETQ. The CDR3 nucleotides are TGCGCCAGCAGCATCGTAGGGTACGAGCAGTACTTC. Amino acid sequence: CASSIVGYEQYF.

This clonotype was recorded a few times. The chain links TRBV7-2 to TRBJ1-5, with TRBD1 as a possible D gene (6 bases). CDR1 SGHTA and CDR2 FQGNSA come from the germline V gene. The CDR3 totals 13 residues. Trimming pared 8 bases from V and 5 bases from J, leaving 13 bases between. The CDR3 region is CASGGNTDQPQHF. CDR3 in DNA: TGTGCCAGCGGGGGCAATACGGATCAGCCCCAGCATTTT. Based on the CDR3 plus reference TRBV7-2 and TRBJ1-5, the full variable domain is GAGVSQSPSNKVTEKGKDVELRCDPISGHTALYWYRQSLGQGLEFLIYFQGNSAPDKSGLPSDRFSAERTGGSVSTLTIQRTQQEDSAVYLCASGGNTDQPQHFGDGTRLSIL.

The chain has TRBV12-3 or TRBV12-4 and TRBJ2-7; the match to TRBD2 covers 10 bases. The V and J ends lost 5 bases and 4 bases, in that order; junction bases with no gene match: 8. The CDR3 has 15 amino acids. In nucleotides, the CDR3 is TGTGCCAGCAGTGAAGTTCCTAGCGGGGGTTACGAGCAGTACTTC. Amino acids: CASSEVPSGGYEQYF.

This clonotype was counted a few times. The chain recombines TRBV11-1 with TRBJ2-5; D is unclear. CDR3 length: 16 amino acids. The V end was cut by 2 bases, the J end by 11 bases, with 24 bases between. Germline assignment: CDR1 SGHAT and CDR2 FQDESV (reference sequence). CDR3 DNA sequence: TGTGCCAGCAGCTTACCTGGCGGTGGCAAGAGGCTTGAGCAGTACTTC. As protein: CASSLPGGGKRLEQYF. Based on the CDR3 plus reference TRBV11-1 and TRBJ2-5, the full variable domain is EAEVAQSPRYKITEKSQAVAFWCDPISGHATLYWYRQILGQGPELLVQFQDESVVDDSQLPKDRFSAERLKGVDSTLKIQPAELGDSAMYLCASSLPGGGKRLEQYFGPGTRLLVL.

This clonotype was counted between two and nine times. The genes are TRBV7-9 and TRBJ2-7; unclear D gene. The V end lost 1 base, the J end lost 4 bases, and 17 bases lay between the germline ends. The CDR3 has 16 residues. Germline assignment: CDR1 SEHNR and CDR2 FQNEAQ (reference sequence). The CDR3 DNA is TGTGCCAGCAGCTTAGTCCCCGACCGACACATTTACGAGCAGTACTTC. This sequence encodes CASSLVPDRHIYEQYF.

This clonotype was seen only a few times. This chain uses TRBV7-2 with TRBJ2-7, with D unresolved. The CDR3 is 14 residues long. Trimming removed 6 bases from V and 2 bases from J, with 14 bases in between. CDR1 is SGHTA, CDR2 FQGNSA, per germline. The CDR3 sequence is CASRNNQGTYEQYF. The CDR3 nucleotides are TGTGCCAGCAGGAACAACCAAGGCACCTACGAGCAGTACTTC.

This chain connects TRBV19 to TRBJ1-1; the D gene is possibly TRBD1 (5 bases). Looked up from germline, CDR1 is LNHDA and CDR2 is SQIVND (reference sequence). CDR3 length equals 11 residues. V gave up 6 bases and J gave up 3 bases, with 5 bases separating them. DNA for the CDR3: TGTGCCAGTAGAGGGGACACTGAAGCTTTCTTT. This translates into CASRGDTEAFF. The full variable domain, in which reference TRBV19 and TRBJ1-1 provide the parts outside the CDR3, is DGGITQSPKYLFRKEGQNVTLSCEQNLNHDAMYWYRQDPGQGLRLIYYSQIVNDFQKGDIAEGYSVSREKKESFPLTVTSAQKNPTAFYLCASRGDTEAFFGQGTRLTVV.

CDR3 DNA: TGTGCCAGCAGCGCGGGACCAGTACCCTACGAGCAGTACTTC. Protein: CASSAGPVPYEQYF. This sequence joins TRBV9 and TRBJ2-7; D is perhaps TRBD1 or TRBD2 (5 bases each). The CDR3 has 14 amino acids. The V end lost 3 bases, the J end lost 2 bases, and 12 bases lay between the germline ends. Germline CDR1 SGDLS, CDR2 YYNGEE.

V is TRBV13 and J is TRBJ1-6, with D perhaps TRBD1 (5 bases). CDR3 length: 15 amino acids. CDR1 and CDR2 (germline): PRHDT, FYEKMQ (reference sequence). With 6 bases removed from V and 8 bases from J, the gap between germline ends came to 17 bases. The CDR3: CASSRRWDGDSPLHF. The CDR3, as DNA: TGTGCCAGCAGTCGCCGATGGGACGGGGATTCACCCCTCCACTTT.

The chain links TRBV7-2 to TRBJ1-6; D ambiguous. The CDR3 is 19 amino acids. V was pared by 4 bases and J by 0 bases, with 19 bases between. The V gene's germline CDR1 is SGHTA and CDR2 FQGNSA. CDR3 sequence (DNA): TGTGCCAGCAGCTCCCAGGCGGAGGCTGACGGCTCCTATAATTCACCCCTCCACTTT. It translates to CASSSQAEADGSYNSPLHF.

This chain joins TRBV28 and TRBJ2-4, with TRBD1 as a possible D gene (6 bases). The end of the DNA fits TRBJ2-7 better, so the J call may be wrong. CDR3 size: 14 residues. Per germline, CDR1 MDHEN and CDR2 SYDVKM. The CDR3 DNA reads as TGTGCCAGCAGAACATCAGGGGTAACCTACGAGCAGTACTTC. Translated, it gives CASRTSGVTYEQYF.

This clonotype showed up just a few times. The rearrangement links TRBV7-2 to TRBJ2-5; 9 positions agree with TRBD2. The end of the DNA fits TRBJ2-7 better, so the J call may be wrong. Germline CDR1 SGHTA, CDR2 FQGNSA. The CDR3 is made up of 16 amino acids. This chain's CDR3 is CASSSSGDLSTYEQYF. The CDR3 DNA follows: TGTGCCAGCAGCTCTAGCGGGGACCTCTCAACCTACGAGCAGTACTTC.

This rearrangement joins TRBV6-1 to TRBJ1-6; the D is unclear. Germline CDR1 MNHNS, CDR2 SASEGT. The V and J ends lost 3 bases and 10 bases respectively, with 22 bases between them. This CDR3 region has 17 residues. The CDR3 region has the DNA TGTGCCAGCAGTGACTATCACTCAGGAGTGATAAGCTCACCCCTCCACTTT. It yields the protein CASSDYHSGVISSPLHF.

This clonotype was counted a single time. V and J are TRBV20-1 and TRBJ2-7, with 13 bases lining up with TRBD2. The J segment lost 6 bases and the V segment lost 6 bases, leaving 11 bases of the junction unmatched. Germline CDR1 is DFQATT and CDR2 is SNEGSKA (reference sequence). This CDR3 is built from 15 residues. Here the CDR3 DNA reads TGCAGTGCGACCAGTCCAGGGACTAGCGGGGCCGAGCAGTACTTC. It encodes CSATSPGTSGAEQYF.

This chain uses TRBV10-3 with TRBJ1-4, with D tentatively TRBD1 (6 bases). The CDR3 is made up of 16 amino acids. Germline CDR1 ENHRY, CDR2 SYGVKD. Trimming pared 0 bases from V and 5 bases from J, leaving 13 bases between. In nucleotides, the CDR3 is TGTGCCATCAGTGAGTCGAGAGGACAGCGGAATGAAAAACTGTTTTTT. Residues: CAISESRGQRNEKLFF.

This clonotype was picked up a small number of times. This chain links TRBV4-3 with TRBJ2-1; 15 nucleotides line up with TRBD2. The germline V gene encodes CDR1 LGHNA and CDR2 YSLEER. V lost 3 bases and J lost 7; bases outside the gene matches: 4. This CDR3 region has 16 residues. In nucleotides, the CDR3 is TGCGCCAGCAGCCACGCGGGACTAGCGGGAGGAAATGAGCAGTTCTTC. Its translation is CASSHAGLAGGNEQFF.

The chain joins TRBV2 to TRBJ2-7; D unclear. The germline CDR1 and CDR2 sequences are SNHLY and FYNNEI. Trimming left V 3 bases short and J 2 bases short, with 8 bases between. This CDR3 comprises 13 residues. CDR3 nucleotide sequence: TGTGCCAGCAGTGACCAGACCCCCTACGAGCAGTACTTC. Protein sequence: CASSDQTPYEQYF.

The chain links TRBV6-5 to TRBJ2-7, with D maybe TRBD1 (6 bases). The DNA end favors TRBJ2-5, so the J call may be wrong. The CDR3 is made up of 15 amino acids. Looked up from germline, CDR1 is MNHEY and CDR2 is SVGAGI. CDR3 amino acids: CASNRPGASRETQYF. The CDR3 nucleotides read TGTGCCAGCAATCGACCAGGGGCCTCGAGGGAGACCCAGTACTTC.

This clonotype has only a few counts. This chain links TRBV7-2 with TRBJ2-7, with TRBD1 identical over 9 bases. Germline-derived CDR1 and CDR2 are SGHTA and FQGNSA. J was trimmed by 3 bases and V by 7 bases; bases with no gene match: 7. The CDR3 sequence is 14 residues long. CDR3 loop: CASNSGTGIYEQYF. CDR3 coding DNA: TGTGCCAGCAACTCCGGGACAGGGATCTACGAGCAGTACTTC.

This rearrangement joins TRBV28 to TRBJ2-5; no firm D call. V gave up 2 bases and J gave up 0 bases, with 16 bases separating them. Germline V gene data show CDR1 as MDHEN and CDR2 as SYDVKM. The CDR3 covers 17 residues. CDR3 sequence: CASSLLATIKYQETQYF. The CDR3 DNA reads TGTGCCAGCAGTTTACTGGCCACAATCAAGTACCAAGAGACCCAGTACTTC.

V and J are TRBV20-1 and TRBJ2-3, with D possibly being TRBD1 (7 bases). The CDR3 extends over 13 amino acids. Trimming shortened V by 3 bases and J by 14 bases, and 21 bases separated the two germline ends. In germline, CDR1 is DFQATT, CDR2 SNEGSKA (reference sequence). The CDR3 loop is CSASQGGDTLPYF. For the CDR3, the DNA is TGCAGTGCTAGCCAGGGGGGCGACACTCTCCCGTATTTT.

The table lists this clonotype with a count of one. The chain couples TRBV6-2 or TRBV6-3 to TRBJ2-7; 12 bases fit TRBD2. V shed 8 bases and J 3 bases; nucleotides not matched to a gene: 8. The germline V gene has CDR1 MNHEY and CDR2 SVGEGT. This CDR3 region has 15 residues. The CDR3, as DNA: TGTGCCAGCCTAAAAGGACTAGCGGGGCTCTACGAGCAGTACTTC. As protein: CASLKGLAGLYEQYF.

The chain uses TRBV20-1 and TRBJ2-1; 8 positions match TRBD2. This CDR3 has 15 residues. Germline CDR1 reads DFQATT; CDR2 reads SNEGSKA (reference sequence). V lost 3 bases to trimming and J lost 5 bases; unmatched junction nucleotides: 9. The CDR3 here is CSARARGGRNNEQFF. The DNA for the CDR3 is TGCAGTGCTAGGGCCCGCGGGGGGCGAAACAATGAGCAGTTCTTC.

CDR3 sequence (DNA): TGCAGTGCTACACTAGCCCTTAGCACAGATACGCAGTATTTT. Residues: CSATLALSTDTQYF. This chain connects TRBV20-1 to TRBJ2-3; possible D gene TRBD2, 6 bases. The germline gives CDR1 DFQATT, CDR2 SNEGSKA (reference sequence). The CDR3 runs to 14 residues. Trimming took 4 bases from V and 0 from J, leaving 11 bases between them.

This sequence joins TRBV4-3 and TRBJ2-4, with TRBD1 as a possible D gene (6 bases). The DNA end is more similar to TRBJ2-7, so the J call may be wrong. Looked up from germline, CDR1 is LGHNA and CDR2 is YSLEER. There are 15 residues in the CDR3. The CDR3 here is CASSPEVTGAYEQYF. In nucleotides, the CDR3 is TGCGCCAGCAGCCCTGAAGTGACAGGCGCCTACGAGCAGTACTTC.